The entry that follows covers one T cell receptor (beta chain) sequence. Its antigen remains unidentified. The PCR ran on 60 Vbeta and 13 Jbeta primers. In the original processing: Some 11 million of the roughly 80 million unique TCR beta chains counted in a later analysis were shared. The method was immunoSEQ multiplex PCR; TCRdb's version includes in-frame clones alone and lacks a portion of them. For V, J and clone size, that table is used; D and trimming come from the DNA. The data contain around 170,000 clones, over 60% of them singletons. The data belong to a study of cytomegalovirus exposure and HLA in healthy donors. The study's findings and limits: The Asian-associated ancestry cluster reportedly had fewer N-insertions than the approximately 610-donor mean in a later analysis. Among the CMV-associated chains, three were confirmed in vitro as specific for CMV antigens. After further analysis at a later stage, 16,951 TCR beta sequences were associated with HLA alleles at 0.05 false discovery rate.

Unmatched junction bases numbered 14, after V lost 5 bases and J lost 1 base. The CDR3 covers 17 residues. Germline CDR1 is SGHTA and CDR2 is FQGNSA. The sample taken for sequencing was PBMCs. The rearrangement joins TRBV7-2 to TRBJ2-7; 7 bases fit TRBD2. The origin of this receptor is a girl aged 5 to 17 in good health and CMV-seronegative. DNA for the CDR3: TGTGCCAGCAGCCCTCGGGGTCGTCTAGCGGTTTCCTACGAGCAGTACTTC. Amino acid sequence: CASSPRGRLAVSYEQYF.